This TCR beta chain was obtained from a study of T cells in Graves' hyperthyroidism and ophthalmopathy. Findings and caveats of the study: In blood, most of the thyroid clonotypes expanded above 0.001 were also present.

The CDR3 regions of TCR beta were amplified from RNA transcripts. First-round RT-PCR with HTBI primers amplified the TCR CDR3 region. Each CDR3 protein is one row after TCRdb ran MiXCR on the multiplex PCR reads. Of under 350,000 distinct CDR3 sequences in the sample, 21% were seen once. Diagnoses were established using clinical symptoms, serum thyroxine and TRAb, thyroid ultrasound and orbital computed tomography. Extraction of PBMCs used 8 to 10 ml of fresh peripheral blood. This CDR3 region has 14 residues. Germline CDR1 MNHNS, CDR2 SASEGT. V shed 5 bases and J shed 1 base, with 11 bases lying between them. This clonotype showed up many times. Its cognate antigen is unknown.

The chain uses TRBV6-1 and TRBJ1-1; D is uncertain. Sequencing was done on a sample of blood. The TCR comes from a woman aged 45-59 years with Graves' hyperthyroidism. CDR3 protein: CASSLVSGNTEAFF. The DNA for the CDR3 is TGTGCCAGCAGTTTGGTGAGTGGGAACACTGAAGCTTTCTTT.